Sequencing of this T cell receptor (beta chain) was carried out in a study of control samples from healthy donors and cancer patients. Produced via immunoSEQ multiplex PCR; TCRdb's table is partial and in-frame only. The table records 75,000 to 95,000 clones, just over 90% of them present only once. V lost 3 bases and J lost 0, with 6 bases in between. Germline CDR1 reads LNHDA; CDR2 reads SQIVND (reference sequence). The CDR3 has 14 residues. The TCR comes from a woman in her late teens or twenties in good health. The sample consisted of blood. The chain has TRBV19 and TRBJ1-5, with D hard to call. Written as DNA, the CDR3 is TGTGCCAGTAGTATCCAGGATAGCAATCAGCCCCAGCATTTT. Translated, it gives CASSIQDSNQPQHF.